This T cell receptor (beta chain) was identified during a study of human T cells and chemical hapten exposure. Study-level background: Variation in per-sample TCR yields came mainly from small pooled library volume differences.

Time point reported: pre-sensitization, week 0. Treatment of the sample: therapeutic diphenylcyclopropenone sensitization with weekly scalp DPC. Original processing methods: A per-sample median of about 94,000 TCRs was observed, with counts ranging from roughly 20,000 to 750,000. TCRdb re-called the RACE reads with MiXCR, one entry per CDR3 protein. The V and J calls reflect TCRdb's pipeline rather than the authors' work. The profile shows around 200,000 distinct CDR3 sequences, about 31% of them singletons. Trimming cost V 4 bases and J 5 bases, with 18 bases left between them. This CDR3 is 15 amino acids long. In germline, CDR1 is SGHDT, CDR2 YYEEEE. This clonotype was detected only a few times. Its matching antigen is unknown. Study observations and caveats: Compared with pre-sensitization or healthy control sets, expanded TCRs clustered more.

The TCR was taken from a woman aged 25 to 45 with alopecia areata. Some clones in this sample may be carry-over from other donors' samples. The chain has TRBV5-6 and TRBJ2-5; possible D gene TRBD2, 5 bases. Source: whole blood, taken in connection with sensitization to the hapten diphenylcyclopropenone (DPC). The CDR3 sequence: CASSRREGFGETQYF. CDR3 DNA sequence: TGTGCCAGCAGCCGCCGGGAAGGGTTTGGTGAGACCCAGTACTTC. The whole variable domain, filled in from reference TRBV5-6 and TRBJ2-5, reads DAGVTQSPTHLIKTRGQQVTLRCSPKSGHDTVSWYQQALGQGPQFIFQYYEEEERQRGNFPDRFSGHQFPNYSSELNVNALLLGDSALYLCASSRREGFGETQYFGPGTRLLVL.